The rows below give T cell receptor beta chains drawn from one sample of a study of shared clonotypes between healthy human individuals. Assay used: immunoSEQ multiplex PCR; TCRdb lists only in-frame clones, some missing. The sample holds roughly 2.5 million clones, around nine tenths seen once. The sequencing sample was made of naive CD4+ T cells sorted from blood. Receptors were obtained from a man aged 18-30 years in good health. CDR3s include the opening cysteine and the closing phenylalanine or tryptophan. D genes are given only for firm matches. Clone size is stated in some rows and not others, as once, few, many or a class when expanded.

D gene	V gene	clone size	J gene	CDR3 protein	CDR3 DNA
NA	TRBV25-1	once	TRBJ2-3	CASSERPDSTDTQYF	TGTGCCAGCAGTGAAAGGCCCGATAGCACAGATACGCAGTATTTT
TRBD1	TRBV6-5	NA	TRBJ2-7	CATRTGASYEQYF	TGTGCCACCCGGACAGGGGCCTCCTACGAGCAGTACTTC
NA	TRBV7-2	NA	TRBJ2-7	CASSLVVNYEQYF	TGTGCCAGCAGCTTAGTAGTGAACTACGAGCAGTACTTC
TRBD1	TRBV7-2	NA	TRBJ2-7	CASSRYTPVGQGVNEQYF	TGTGCCAGCAGTCGTTACACCCCGGTGGGACAGGGGGTGAACGAGCAGTACTTC
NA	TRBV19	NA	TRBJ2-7	CASSIRGQVPYEQYF	TGTGCCAGTAGTATACGTGGGCAGGTCCCCTACGAGCAGTACTTC
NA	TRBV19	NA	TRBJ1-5	CASRDHSNQPQHF	TGTGCCAGTAGGGACCATAGCAATCAGCCCCAGCATTTT
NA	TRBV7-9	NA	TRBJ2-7	CASSYRRPGQRVDEQYF	TGTGCCAGCAGCTACCGACGGCCCGGTCAGCGGGTCGACGAGCAGTACTTC
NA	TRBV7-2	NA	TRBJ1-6	CASSLVRDVNSPLHF	TGTGCCAGCAGCTTAGTTCGGGACGTTAATTCACCCCTCCACTTT
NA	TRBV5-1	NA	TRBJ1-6	CASSGTQGYNSPLHF	TGCGCCAGCAGCGGGACACAGGGCTATAATTCACCCCTCCACTTT
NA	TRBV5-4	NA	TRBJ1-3	CASSLGGGQDTIYF	TGTGCCAGCAGCTTGGGGGGCGGGCAGGACACCATATATTTT
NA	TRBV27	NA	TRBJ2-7	CASSSSIFAGPDYEQYF	TGTGCCAGCAGTTCAAGTATATTCGCGGGACCGGACTACGAGCAGTACTTC
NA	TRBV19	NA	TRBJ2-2	CASSIRGDTGELFF	TGTGCCAGTAGTATTAGGGGGGACACCGGGGAGCTGTTTTTT
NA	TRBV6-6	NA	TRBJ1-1	CASSYSRQQNTEAFF	TGTGCCAGCAGTTACTCGAGACAGCAGAACACTGAAGCTTTCTTT
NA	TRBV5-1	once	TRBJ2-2	CASSLDGRVNTGELFF	TGCGCCAGCAGCTTGGACGGGCGGGTGAACACCGGGGAGCTGTTTTTT
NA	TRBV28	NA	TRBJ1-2	CASSFSGNYGYTF	TGTGCCAGCAGTTTCTCGGGTAACTATGGCTACACCTTC
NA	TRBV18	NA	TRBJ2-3	CASSPNTGTDTQYF	TGTGCCAGCTCACCGAACACAGGCACAGATACGCAGTATTTT
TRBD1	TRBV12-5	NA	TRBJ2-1	CASRGTGLQRTYNEQFF	TGTGCTAGTCGCGGGACAGGGCTACAGAGAACCTACAATGAGCAGTTCTTC
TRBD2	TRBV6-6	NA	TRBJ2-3	CASSYTTPGGPGYF	TGTGCCAGCAGTTACACGACTCCGGGGGGGCCTGGGTATTTT
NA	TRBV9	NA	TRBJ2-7	CASISYEQYF	TGTGCCAGCATCTCCTACGAGCAGTACTTC
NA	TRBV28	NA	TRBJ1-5	CASSLRDFYIGNQPQHF	TGTGCCAGCAGTTTAAGGGATTTTTACATCGGCAATCAGCCCCAGCATTTT
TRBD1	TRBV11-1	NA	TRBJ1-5	CASSLQGSNQPQHF	TGTGCCAGCAGCCTACAGGGGAGCAATCAGCCCCAGCATTTT
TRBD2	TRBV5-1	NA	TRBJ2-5	CASNSLAGGETQYF	TGCGCCAGCAATTCCCTAGCGGGAGGAGAGACCCAGTACTTC
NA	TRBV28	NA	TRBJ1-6	CASTNGNSPLHF	TGTGCCAGCACCAATGGGAATTCACCCCTCCACTTT
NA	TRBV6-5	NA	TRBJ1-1	CASRVTGSLGTEAFF	TGTGCCAGCAGGGTTACAGGGAGTTTGGGCACTGAAGCTTTCTTT
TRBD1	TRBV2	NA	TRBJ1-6	CASILATGVGSPLHF	TGTGCCAGCATCCTCGCCACAGGGGTGGGTTCACCCCTCCACTTT
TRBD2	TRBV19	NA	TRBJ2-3	CASSMGGASGRHTDTQYF	TGTGCCAGTAGTATGGGTGGGGCTAGCGGGAGGCACACAGATACGCAGTATTTT
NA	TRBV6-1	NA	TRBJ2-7	CASTKGYEQYF	TGTGCCAGCACCAAGGGTTACGAGCAGTACTTC
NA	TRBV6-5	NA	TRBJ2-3	CASRKDGTTDTQYF	TGTGCCAGCAGAAAGGACGGTACCACAGATACGCAGTATTTT
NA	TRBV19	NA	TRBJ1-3	CASGSSGGRDTIYF	TGTGCCAGCGGGTCGTCGGGGGGCAGAGACACCATATATTTT
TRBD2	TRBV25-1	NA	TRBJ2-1	CASSVSGGAYNEQFF	TGTGCCAGCAGTGTTAGCGGGGGGGCCTACAATGAGCAGTTCTTC
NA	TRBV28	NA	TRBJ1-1	CASRAGTQNTEAFF	TGTGCCAGCAGAGCCGGGACACAGAACACTGAAGCTTTCTTT
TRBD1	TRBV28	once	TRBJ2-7	CAITGTGSYEQYF	TGTGCCATTACCGGGACAGGGTCCTACGAGCAGTACTTC